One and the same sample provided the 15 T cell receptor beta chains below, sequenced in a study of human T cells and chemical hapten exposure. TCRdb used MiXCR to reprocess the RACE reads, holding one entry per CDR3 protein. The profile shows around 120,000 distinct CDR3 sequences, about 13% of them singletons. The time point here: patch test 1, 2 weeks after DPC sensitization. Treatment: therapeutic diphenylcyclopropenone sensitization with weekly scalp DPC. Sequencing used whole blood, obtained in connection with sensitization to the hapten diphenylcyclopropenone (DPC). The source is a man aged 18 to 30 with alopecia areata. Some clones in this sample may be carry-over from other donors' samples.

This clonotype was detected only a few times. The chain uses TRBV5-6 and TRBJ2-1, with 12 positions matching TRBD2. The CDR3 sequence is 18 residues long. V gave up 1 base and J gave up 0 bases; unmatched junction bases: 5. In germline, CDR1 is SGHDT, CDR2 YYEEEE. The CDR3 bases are TGTGCCAGCAGCTTGCTAGCGGGGGGGTTCAGCTCCTACAATGAGCAGTTCTTC. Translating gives CASSLLAGGFSSYNEQFF.

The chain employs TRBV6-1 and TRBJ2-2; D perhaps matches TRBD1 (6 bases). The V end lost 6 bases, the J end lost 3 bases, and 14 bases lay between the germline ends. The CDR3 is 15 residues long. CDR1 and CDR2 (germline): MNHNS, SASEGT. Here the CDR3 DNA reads TGTGCCAGCAGAGACCGGGACACATACACCGGGGAGCTGTTTTTT. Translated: CASRDRDTYTGELFF.

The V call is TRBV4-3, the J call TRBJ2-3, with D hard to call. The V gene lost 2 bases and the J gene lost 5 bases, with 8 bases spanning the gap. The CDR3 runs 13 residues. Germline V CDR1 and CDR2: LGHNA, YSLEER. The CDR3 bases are TGCGCCAGCAGCCAAAAAGGTGGAGATACGCAGTATTTT. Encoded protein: CASSQKGGDTQYF.

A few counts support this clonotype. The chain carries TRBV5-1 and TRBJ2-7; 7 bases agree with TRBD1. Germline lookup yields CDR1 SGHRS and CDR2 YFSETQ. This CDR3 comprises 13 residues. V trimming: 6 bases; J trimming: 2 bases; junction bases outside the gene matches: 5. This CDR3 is CASMGQIAYEQYF. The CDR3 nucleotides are TGCGCCAGCATGGGACAGATAGCCTACGAGCAGTACTTC.

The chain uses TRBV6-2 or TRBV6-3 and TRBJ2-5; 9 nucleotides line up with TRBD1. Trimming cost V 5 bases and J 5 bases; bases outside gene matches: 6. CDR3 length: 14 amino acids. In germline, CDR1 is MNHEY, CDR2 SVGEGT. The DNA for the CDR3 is TGTGCCAGCAGTACAGGGGGCCGGCGGGAGACCCAGTACTTC. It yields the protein CASSTGGRRETQYF.

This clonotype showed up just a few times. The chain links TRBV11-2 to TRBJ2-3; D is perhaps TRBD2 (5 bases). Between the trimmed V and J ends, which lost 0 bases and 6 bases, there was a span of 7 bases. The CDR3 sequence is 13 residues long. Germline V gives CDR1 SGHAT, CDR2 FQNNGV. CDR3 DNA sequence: TGTGCCAGCAGCTTAGAACTAGTGGATACGCAGTATTTT. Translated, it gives CASSLELVDTQYF.

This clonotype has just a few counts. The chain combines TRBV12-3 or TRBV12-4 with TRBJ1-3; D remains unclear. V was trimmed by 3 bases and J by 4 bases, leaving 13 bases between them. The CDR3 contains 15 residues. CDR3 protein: CASSLEGLIGNTIYF. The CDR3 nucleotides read TGTGCCAGCAGTTTGGAGGGCCTGATCGGAAACACCATATATTTT.

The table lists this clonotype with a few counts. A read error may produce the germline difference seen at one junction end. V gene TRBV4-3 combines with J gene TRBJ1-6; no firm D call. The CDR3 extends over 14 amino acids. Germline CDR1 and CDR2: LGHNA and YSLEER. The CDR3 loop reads CASRQAGENSPLHF. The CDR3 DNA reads TGCGCCAGCAGGCAAGCAGGAGAAAATTCACCCCTCCACTTT.

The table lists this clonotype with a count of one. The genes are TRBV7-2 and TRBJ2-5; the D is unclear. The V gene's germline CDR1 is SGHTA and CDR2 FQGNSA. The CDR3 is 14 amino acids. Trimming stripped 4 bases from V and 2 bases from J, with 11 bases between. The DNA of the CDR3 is TGTGCCAGCAGCTCCAATTCTTTTCAAGAGACCCAGTACTTC. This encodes CASSSNSFQETQYF.

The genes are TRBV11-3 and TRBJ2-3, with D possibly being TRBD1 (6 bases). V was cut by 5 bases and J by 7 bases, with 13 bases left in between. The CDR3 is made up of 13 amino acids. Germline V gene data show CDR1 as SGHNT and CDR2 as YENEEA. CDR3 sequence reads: CASSPSQGNTQYF. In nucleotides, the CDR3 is TGTGCCAGCAGCCCTTCACAGGGTAATACGCAGTATTTT.

The CDR3 sequence is CASSEPSGMSGTQYF. DNA of the CDR3: TGTGCCAGCAGTGAACCTAGCGGGATGAGTGGGACCCAGTACTTC. The chain recombines TRBV2 with TRBJ2-5, with 9 bases matching TRBD2. Germline V gene data show CDR1 as SNHLY and CDR2 as FYNNEI. The CDR3 sequence is 15 residues long. V shed 2 bases and J 7 bases; nucleotides not matched to a gene: 8.

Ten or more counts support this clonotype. In DNA, the CDR3 is TGCAGCGGAGAGACAGGGCTTGGAGAGACCCAGTACTTC. Translation: CSGETGLGETQYF. The chain carries TRBV29-1 and TRBJ2-5; 7 bases agree with TRBD1. Germline values: CDR1 SQVTM, CDR2 ANQGSEA. Losses at the gene ends were 7 bases for V and 4 bases for J; bases not matched to a gene: 9. This CDR3 comprises 13 residues.

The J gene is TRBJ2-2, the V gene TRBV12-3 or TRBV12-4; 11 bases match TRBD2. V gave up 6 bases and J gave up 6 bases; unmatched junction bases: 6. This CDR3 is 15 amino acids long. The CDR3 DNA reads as TGTGCCAGCAGAATAGCGGGGGGGCACGCCGGGGAGCTGTTTTTT. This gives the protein CASRIAGGHAGELFF.

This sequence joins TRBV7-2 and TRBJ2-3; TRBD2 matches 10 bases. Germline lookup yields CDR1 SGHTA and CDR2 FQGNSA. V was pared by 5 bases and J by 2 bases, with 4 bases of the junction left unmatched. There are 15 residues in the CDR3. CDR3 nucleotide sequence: TGTGCCAGCAGCCTACTAGCGGGGTACACAGATACGCAGTATTTT. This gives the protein CASSLLAGYTDTQYF.

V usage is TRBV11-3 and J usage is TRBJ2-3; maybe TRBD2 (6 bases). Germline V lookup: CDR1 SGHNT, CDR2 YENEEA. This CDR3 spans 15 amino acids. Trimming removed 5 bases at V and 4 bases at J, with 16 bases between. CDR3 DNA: TGTGCCAGCAGCAAATCCCCGGGACTCCCAGATACGCAGTATTTT. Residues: CASSKSPGLPDTQYF.